This entry describes one TCR beta chain. Its antigen remains unknown. Germline V lookup: CDR1 LNHDA, CDR2 SQIVND (reference sequence). The V gene lost 6 bases and the J gene lost 7 bases, with 8 bases spanning the gap. The CDR3 sequence is 11 residues long. Use of 60 Vbeta and 13 Jbeta primers characterized the PCR. Only in-frame clones appear in the TCRdb table, and some are missing; sequencing was by immunoSEQ multiplex PCR. The repertoire shows approximately 120,000 clones; the top ten hold under 1.3%. The sample belongs to a study of cytomegalovirus exposure and HLA in healthy donors. Study outcomes and limitations: At a 0.05 false discovery rate, a later analysis found roughly 17,000 TCR beta sequences to be associated with HLA alleles. Accounts indicate the classifier identified cytomegalovirus status with strong specificity and sensitivity. An observed cluster of highly shared sequence variants was recorded as a likely sequencing artifact. A previous analysis found most TCR beta V segments productive roughly 87% or roughly 30% of the time.

V usage is TRBV19 and J usage is TRBJ2-3, with a possible D match to TRBD2 (5 bases). Sequencing was done on a sample of PBMCs. This clonotype was obtained from a young man in good health and CMV-seronegative. The DNA for the CDR3 is TGTGCCAGTAGATCCGGGAATACGCAGTATTTT. As protein: CASRSGNTQYF.